This T cell receptor beta chain stems from a study of CD8 T cells in Susac syndrome. CDR3 length: 16 residues. The J segment lost 1 base and the V segment lost 6 bases, leaving 8 bases of the junction unmatched. This clonotype was seen only once. The RNA input was about 0.45 to 1 ug, and it was reverse transcribed with random hexamers. TCRdb processed the immunoSEQ multiplex PCR reads anew with MiXCR; each CDR3 protein has one entry. The data contain roughly 250,000 distinct CDR3 sequences, almost 97% of them singletons. The sample comprised CD4+ T cells from PBMCs. The clonotype was recovered from a human donor with Susac syndrome. The V gene is TRBV12-3 or TRBV12-4, the J gene TRBJ2-7; 11 bases match TRBD2. In nucleotides, the CDR3 is TGTGCCAGCAGCCTAACCCTAGCGGGGGGTTCCTACGAGCAGTACTTC. This encodes CASSLTLAGGSYEQYF.